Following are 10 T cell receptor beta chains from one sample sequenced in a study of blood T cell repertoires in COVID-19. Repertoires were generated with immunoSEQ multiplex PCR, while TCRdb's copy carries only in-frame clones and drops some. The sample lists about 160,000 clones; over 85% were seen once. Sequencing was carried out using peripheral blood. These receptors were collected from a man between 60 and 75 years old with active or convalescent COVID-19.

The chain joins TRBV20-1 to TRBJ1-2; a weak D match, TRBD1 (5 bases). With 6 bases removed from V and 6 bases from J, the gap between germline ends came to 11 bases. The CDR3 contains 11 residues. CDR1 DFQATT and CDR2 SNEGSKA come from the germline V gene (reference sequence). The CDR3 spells CSATKGDGYTF. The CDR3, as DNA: TGCAGTGCGACGAAAGGGGATGGCTACACCTTC.

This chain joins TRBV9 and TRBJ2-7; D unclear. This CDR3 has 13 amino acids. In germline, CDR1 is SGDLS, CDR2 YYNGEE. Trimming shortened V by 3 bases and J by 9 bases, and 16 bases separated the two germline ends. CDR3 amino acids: CASSATSTSGQYF. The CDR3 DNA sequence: TGTGCCAGCAGCGCCACCTCTACGAGTGGGCAGTACTTC.

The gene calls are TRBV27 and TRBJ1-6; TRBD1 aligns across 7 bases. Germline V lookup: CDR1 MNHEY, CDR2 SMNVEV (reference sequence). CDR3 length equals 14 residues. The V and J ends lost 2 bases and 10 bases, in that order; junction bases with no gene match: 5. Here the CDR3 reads CASSLRQGESPLHF. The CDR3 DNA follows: TGTGCCAGCAGTTTACGACAGGGAGAGTCACCCCTCCACTTT.

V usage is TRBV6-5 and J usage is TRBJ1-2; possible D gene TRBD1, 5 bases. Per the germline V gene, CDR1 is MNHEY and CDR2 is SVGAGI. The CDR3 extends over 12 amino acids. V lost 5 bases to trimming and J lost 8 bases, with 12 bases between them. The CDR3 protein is CASSTGFWGYTF. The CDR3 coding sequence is TGTGCCAGCAGTACAGGCTTCTGGGGCTACACCTTC.

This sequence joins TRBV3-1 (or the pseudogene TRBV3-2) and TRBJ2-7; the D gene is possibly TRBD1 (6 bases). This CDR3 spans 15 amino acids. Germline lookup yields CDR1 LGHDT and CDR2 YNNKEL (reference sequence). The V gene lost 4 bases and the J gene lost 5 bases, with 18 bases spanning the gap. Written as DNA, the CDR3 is TGTGCCAGCAGCCGAACGAGGGGGATAGGCCACGAGCAGTACTTC. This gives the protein CASSRTRGIGHEQYF.

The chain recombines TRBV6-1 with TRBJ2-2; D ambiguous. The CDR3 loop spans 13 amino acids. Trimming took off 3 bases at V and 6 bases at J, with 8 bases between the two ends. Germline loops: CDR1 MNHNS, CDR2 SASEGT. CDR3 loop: CASSETWAGELFF. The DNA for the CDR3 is TGTGCCAGCAGTGAGACTTGGGCCGGGGAGCTGTTTTTT.

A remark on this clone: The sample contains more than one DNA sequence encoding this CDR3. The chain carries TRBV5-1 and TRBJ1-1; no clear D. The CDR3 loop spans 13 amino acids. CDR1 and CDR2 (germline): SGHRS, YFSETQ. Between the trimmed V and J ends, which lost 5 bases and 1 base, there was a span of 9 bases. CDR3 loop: CASRLQENTEAFF. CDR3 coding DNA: TGCGCCAGCAGACTTCAGGAGAACACTGAAGCTTTCTTT.

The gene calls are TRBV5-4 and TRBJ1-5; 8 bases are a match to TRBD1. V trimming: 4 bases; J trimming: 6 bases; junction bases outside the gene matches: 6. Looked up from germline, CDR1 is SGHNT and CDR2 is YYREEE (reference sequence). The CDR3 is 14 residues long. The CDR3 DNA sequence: TGTGCCAGCAGCCCGGACAGGGAGGTTCAGCCCCAGCATTTT. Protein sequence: CASSPDREVQPQHF.

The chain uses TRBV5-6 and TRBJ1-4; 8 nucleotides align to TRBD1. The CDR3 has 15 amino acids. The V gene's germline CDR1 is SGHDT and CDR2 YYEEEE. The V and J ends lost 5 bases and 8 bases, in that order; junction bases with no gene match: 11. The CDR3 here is CASSLQGAKSEKLFF. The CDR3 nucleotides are TGTGCCAGCAGTCTCCAGGGGGCGAAGTCGGAAAAACTGTTTTTT.

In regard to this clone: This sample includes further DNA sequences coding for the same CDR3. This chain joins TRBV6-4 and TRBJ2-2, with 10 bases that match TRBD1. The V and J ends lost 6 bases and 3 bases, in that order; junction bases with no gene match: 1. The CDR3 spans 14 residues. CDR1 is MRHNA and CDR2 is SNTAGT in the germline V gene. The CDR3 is CASSGTGDTGELFF. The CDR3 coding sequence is TGTGCCAGCAGCGGGACAGGGGACACCGGGGAGCTGTTTTTT.